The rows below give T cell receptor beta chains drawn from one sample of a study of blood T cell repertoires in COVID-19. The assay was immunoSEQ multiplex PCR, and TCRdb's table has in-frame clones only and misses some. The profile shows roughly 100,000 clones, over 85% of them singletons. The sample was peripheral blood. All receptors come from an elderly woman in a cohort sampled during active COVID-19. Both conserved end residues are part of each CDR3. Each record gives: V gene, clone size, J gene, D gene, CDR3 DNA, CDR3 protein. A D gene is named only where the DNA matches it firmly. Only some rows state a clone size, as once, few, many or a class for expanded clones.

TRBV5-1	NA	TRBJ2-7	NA	TGCGCCAGCAGCTTGGCCCTTGAGGCAGGGGCCGGCGAGCAGTACTTC	CASSLALEAGAGEQYF
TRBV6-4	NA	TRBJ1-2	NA	TGTGCCAGCAGTGACCGAGGTCGCCTTTATCATGGCTACACCTTC	CASSDRGRLYHGYTF
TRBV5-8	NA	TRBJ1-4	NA	TGTGCCAGCAGCAGACGGGAGATTAATGAAAAACTGTTTTTT	CASSRREINEKLFF
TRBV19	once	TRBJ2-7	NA	TGTGCCAGTAGTCCCCCGGGGGGCATCTCCTACGAGCAGTACTTC	CASSPPGGISYEQYF
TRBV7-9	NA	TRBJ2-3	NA	TGTGCCAGCAGCTTCGGCGGGGACACAGATACGCAGTATTTT	CASSFGGDTDTQYF
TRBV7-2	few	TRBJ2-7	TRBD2	TGTGCCAGCAGCCCTTCCCGGACTAGCTACGAGCAGTACTTC	CASSPSRTSYEQYF
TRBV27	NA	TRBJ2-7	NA	TGTGCCAGCAGTTTATCGATGGTTGGGGACAAGGGCTTCGAGCAGTACTTC	CASSLSMVGDKGFEQYF
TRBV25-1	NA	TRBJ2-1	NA	TGTGCCAGCCAACCCGCCGAGGGGGTAAAGTCCTACAATGAGCAGTTCTTC	CASQPAEGVKSYNEQFF
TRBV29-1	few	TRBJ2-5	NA	TGCAGTGCCCTTCGGGAGCCGGGCTCCGGTCAAGAGACCCAGTACTTC	CSALREPGSGQETQYF
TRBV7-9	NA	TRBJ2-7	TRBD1	TGTGCCAGCAGTCCCATCGGGACAGGGGGATACGAGCAGTACTTC	CASSPIGTGGYEQYF